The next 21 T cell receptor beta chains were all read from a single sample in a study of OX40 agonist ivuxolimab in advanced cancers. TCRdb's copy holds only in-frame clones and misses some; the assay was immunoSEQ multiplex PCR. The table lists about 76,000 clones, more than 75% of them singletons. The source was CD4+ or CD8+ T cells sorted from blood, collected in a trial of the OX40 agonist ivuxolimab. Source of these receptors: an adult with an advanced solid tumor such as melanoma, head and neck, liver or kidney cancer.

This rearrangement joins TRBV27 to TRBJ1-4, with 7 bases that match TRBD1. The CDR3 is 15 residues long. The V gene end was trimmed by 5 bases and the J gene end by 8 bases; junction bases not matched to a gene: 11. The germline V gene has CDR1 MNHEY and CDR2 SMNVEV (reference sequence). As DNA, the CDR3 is TGTGCCAGCAGTACTCTTGACAACAGGGGAGAAAAACTGTTTTTT. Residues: CASSTLDNRGEKLFF.

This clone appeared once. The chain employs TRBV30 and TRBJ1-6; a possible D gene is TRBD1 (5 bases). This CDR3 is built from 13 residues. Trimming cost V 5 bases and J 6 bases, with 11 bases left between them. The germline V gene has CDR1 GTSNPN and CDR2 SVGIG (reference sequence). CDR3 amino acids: CAWLNRFNSPLHF. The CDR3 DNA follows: TGTGCCTGGCTGAACAGGTTTAATTCACCCCTCCACTTT.

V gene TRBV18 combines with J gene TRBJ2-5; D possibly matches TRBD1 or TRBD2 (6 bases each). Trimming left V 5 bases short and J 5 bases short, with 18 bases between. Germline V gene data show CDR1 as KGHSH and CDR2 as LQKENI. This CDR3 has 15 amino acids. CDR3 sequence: CASSIVAGQLETQYF. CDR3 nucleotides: TGTGCCAGCTCAATTGTGGCGGGACAACTGGAGACCCAGTACTTC. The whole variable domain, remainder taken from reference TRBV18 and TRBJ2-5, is NAGVMQNPRHLVRRRGQEARLRCSPMKGHSHVYWYRQLPEEGLKFMVYLQKENIIDESGMPKERFSAEFPKEGPSILRIQQVVRGDSAAYFCASSIVAGQLETQYFGPGTRLLVL.

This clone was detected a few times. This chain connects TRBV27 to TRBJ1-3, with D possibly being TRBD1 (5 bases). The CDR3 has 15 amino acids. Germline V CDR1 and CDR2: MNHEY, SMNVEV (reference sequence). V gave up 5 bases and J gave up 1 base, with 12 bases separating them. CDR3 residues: CASSRQYGSGNTIYF. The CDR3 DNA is TGTGCCAGCAGTCGACAGTATGGTTCTGGAAACACCATATATTTT.

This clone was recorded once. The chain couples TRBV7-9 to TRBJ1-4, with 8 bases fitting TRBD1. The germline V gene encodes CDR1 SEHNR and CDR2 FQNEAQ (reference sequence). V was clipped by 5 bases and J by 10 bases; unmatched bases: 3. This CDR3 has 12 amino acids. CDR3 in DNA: TGTGCCAGCAGCCCAGGACAGGGAAAACTGTTTTTT. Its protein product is CASSPGQGKLFF.

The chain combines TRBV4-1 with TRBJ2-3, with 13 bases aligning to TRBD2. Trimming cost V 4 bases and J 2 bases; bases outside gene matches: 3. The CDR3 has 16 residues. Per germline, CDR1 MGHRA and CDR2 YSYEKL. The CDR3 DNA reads TGCGCCAGCAGCCCACTAGCGGGAGGGTCCACAGATACGCAGTATTTT. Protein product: CASSPLAGGSTDTQYF.

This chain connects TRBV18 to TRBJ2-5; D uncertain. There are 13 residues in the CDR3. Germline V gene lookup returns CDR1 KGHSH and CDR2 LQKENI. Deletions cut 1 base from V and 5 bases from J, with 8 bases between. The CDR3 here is CASSPQRSETQYF. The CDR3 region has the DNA TGTGCCAGCTCACCACAACGCTCCGAGACCCAGTACTTC.

This CDR3 reads CASSSGQGLAQYF. In DNA, the CDR3 is TGTGCCAGCAGCTCCGGACAAGGATTGGCCCAGTACTTC. The V call is TRBV11-3, the J call TRBJ2-5; D may be TRBD1 (5 bases). V lost 4 bases, J lost 9 bases, and 15 bases lay in between. The CDR3 has 13 residues. Germline assignment: CDR1 SGHNT and CDR2 YENEEA.

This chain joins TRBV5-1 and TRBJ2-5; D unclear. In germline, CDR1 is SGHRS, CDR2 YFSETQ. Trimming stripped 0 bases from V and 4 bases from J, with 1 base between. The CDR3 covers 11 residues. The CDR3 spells CASSLVETQYF. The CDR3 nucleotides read TGCGCCAGCAGCTTGGTAGAGACCCAGTACTTC.

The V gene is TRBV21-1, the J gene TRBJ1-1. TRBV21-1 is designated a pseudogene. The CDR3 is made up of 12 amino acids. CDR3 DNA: TGTGCCAGCAGCAATAACCTCACTGAAGCTTTCTTT. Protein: CASSNNLTEAFF.

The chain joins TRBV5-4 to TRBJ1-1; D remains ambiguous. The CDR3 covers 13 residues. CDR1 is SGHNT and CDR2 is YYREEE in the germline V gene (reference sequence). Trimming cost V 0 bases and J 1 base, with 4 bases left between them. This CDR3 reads CASSLGENTEAFF. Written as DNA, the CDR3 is TGTGCCAGCAGCTTGGGGGAGAACACTGAAGCTTTCTTT.

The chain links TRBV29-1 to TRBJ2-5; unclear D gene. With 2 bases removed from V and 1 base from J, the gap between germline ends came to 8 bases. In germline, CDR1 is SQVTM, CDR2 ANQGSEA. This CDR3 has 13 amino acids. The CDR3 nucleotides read TGCAGCGTTGAAACGGGTTTCCAAGAGACCCAGTACTTC. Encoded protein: CSVETGFQETQYF.

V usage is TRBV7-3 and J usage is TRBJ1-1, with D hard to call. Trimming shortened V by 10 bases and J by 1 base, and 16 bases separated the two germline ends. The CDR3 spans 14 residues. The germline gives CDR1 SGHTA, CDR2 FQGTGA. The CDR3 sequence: CATSRPDRNTEAFF. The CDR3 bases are TGTGCCACCAGTAGACCAGATCGGAACACTGAAGCTTTCTTT.

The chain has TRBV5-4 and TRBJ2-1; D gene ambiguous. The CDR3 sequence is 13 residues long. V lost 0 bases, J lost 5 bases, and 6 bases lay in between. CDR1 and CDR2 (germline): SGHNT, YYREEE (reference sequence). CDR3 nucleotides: TGTGCCAGCAGCTTGGAGGTGGACAATGAGCAGTTCTTC. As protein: CASSLEVDNEQFF.

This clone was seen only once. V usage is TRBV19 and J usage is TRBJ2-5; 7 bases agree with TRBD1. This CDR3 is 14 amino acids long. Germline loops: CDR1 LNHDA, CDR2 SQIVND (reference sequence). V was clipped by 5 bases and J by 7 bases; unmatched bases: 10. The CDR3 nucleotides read TGTGCCAGTAGTCCGCGGACAGGCCTTGGGACCCAGTACTTC. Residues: CASSPRTGLGTQYF.

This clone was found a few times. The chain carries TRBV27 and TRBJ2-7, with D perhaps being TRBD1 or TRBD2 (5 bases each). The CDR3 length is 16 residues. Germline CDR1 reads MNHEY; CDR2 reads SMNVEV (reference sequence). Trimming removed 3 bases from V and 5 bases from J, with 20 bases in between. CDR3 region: CASSFSRAPSRNEQYF. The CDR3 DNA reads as TGTGCCAGCAGTTTCTCCAGGGCCCCTAGCCGAAACGAGCAGTACTTC.

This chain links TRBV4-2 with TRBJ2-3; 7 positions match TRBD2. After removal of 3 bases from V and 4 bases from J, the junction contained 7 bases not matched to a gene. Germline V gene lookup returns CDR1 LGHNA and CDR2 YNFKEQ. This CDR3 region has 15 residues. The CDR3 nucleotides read TGTGCCAGCAGCCAGCGGGCGGGAGCCGCAGATACGCAGTATTTT. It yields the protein CASSQRAGAADTQYF.

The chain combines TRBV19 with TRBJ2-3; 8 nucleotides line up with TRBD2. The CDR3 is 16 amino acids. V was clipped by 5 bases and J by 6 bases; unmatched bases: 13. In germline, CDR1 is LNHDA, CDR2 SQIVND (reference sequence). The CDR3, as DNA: TGTGCCAGTAGTGACCGCCCGGGAGGGCCTGGGGATACGCAGTATTTT. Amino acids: CASSDRPGGPGDTQYF.

CDR3 in amino acids: CASSFGDVLYEQYF. The CDR3 coding sequence is TGTGCCAGCAGCTTTGGCGACGTATTATACGAGCAGTACTTC. The chain recombines TRBV7-9 with TRBJ2-7; D remains ambiguous. Trimming took off 3 bases at V and 4 bases at J, with 13 bases between the two ends. The CDR3 has 14 amino acids. The germline gives CDR1 SEHNR, CDR2 FQNEAQ (reference sequence).

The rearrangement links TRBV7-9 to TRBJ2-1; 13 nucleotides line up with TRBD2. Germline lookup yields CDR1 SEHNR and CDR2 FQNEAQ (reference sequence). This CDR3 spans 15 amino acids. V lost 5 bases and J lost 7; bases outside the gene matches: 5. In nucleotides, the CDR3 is TGTGCCAGCAGCCCGGGACTAGCGGGATCGAATGAGCAGTTCTTC. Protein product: CASSPGLAGSNEQFF.

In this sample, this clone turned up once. The CDR3 nucleotides are TGCGCCAGCAGCCCCGGAGCCGGACAGGGGAGGATCTATGGCTACACCTTC. Encoded protein: CASSPGAGQGRIYGYTF. This chain uses TRBV4-3 with TRBJ1-2; 9 bases fit TRBD1. The V segment lost 4 bases and the J segment 4 bases; nucleotides outside the gene matches: 13. The CDR3 totals 17 residues. Per germline, CDR1 LGHNA and CDR2 YSLEER.